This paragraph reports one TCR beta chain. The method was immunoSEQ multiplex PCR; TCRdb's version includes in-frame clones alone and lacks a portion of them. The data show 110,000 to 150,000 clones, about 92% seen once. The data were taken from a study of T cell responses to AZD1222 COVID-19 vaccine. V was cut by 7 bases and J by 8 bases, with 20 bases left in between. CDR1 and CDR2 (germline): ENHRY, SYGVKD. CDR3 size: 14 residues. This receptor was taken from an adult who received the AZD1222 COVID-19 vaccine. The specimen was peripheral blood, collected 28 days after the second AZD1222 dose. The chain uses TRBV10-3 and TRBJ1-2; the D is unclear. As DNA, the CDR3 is TGTGCCATCACCACCCTCCGCGGGCGCGGAGGCTACACCTTC. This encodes CAITTLRGRGGYTF.